This entry lists 32 T cell receptor beta chains sequenced from one sample in a study of T cell responses to AZD1222 COVID-19 vaccine (dated by TCRdb to the early 2020s). The method behind the library was the immunoSEQ multiplex PCR assay. TCRdb took this table from immuneACCESS and kept in-frame rearrangements with V and J called. Such tables lack part of the clones; where checked against another copy, unresolved V genes explain under half of the gap, and the rest is unexplained. The sample table holds fewer than 150,000 clones, of which 93% were seen once. Together, the top ten hold about 0.91% of the sample. This specimen's time point label, interpreted: baseline before first vaccination. The starting material was peripheral blood, obtained on day 0 of AZD1222 vaccination. The origin of the receptors is an adult in good health.

The CDR3: CASAGFLVRVGSYNEQFF. CDR3 sequence (DNA): TGCGCCAGCGCAGGCTTCCTCGTCAGGGTAGGCTCCTACAATGAGCAGTTCTTC. The rearrangement uses TRBV10-2 and TRBJ2-1; D is perhaps TRBD1 (5 bases). This CDR3 spans 18 amino acids. Trimming removed 8 bases at V and 0 bases at J, with 23 bases between. Germline V CDR1 and CDR2: WSHSY, SAAADI.

J is TRBJ1-1 and V is TRBV5-1; a possible D gene is TRBD1 (6 bases). Germline V gene data show CDR1 as SGHRS and CDR2 as YFSETQ. This CDR3 spans 15 amino acids. Trimming left V 0 bases short and J 5 bases short, with 14 bases between. The CDR3 loop is CASSLANSGVTEAFF. DNA of the CDR3: TGCGCCAGCAGCTTGGCAAACTCAGGGGTAACTGAAGCTTTCTTT.

This chain links TRBV7-9 with TRBJ1-1; the D is unclear. Trimming stripped 2 bases from V and 0 bases from J, with 4 bases between. The germline gives CDR1 SEHNR, CDR2 FQNEAQ (reference sequence). This CDR3 is 13 amino acids long. CDR3 DNA: TGTGCCAGCAGCTTACTAGTGAACACTGAAGCTTTCTTT. This gives the protein CASSLLVNTEAFF.

This chain links TRBV3-1 (or the pseudogene TRBV3-2) with TRBJ1-1, with TRBD1 identical over 7 bases. The germline V gene has CDR1 LGHDT and CDR2 YNNKEL (reference sequence). Losses at the gene ends were 1 base for V and 5 bases for J; bases not matched to a gene: 10. The CDR3 loop spans 16 amino acids. The CDR3 nucleotides are TGTGCCAGCAGCCAAGTTGCAGGGGGGTGGGAGACTGAAGCTTTCTTT. Translating gives CASSQVAGGWETEAFF.

The chain couples TRBV19 to TRBJ2-7, with D possibly being TRBD1 or TRBD2 (5 bases each). CDR1 and CDR2 from the germline V gene are LNHDA and SQIVND (reference sequence). Trimming took 6 bases from V and 7 from J, leaving 16 bases between them. This CDR3 is 13 amino acids long. CDR3 sequence: CASSPWDLLEQYF. For the CDR3, the DNA is TGTGCCAGTAGCCCCTGGGACCTTCTTGAGCAGTACTTC.

The CDR3 region is CASSLVGWGGQYF. The CDR3 nucleotides are TGTGCCAGCAGCTTAGTAGGTTGGGGGGGTCAGTACTTC. The V gene is TRBV11-2, the J gene TRBJ2-7; 7 bases align to TRBD2. The CDR3 contains 13 residues. Germline lookup yields CDR1 SGHAT and CDR2 FQNNGV. V gave up 1 base and J gave up 10 bases; unmatched junction bases: 7.

This sequence joins TRBV7-9 and TRBJ1-5; TRBD1 might be the D (5 bases). CDR1 is SEHNR, CDR2 FQNEAQ, per germline (reference sequence). Trimming stripped 1 base from V and 5 bases from J, with 15 bases between. This CDR3 comprises 16 residues. The CDR3 nucleotides read TGTGCCAGCAGCTTAGGGGTGGGCAGGGAACATCAGCCCCAGCATTTT. Its protein is CASSLGVGREHQPQHF.

The chain carries TRBV20-1 and TRBJ2-7; no clear D. V was clipped by 3 bases and J by 0 bases, with 12 bases between them. The CDR3 has 14 amino acids. Per germline, CDR1 DFQATT and CDR2 SNEGSKA (reference sequence). CDR3 protein: CSASRAGSSYEQYF. CDR3 DNA: TGCAGTGCTAGTAGGGCAGGAAGCTCCTACGAGCAGTACTTC.

The rearrangement links TRBV30 to TRBJ1-2; the D is unclear. With 0 bases removed from V and 2 bases from J, the gap between germline ends came to 7 bases. The CDR3 has 13 residues. Germline values: CDR1 GTSNPN, CDR2 SVGIG (reference sequence). CDR3 sequence reads: CAWSVLANYGYTF. CDR3 DNA sequence: TGTGCCTGGAGTGTACTGGCGAACTATGGCTACACCTTC.

V gene TRBV5-1 combines with J gene TRBJ1-3; D unclear. Germline V gene sequence: CDR1 SGHRS, CDR2 YFSETQ. CDR3 length: 15 amino acids. Trimming took off 0 bases at V and 0 bases at J, with 7 bases between the two ends. In DNA, the CDR3 is TGCGCCAGCAGCTTGGCCTCCAGCTCTGGAAACACCATATATTTT. It is translated as CASSLASSSGNTIYF.

The chain combines TRBV9 with TRBJ2-7, with D possibly called TRBD1 or TRBD2 (5 bases each). Trimming took off 3 bases at V and 5 bases at J, with 9 bases between the two ends. CDR3 length: 12 amino acids. Germline V gene sequence: CDR1 SGDLS, CDR2 YYNGEE. The CDR3 DNA reads TGTGCCAGCAGCGCGGGGCTGAACGAGCAGTACTTC. Amino acids: CASSAGLNEQYF.

In this sample, this clone turned up once. The rearrangement links TRBV10-3 to TRBJ2-7; weak D call: TRBD1 (5 bases). CDR3 length equals 11 residues. The germline V gene has CDR1 ENHRY and CDR2 SYGVKD. V lost 5 bases and J lost 3, with 5 bases in between. CDR3 sequence reads: CAISQGYEQYF. CDR3 coding DNA: TGTGCCATCAGTCAGGGCTACGAGCAGTACTTC.

In DNA, the CDR3 is TGTGCCAGCAGTTTCGGGTTCGGCACTGAAGCTTTCTTT. Amino acid sequence: CASSFGFGTEAFF. V and J are TRBV27 and TRBJ1-1; D is unclear. Germline-derived CDR1 and CDR2 are MNHEY and SMNVEV (reference sequence). Between the trimmed V and J ends, which lost 3 bases and 4 bases, there was a span of 9 bases. CDR3 size: 13 residues.

CDR3 region: CASSSGYNEQFF. CDR3 bases: TGTGCCAGCAGTTCCGGGTACAATGAGCAGTTCTTC. This sequence joins TRBV12-3 or TRBV12-4 and TRBJ2-1; no clear D gene. The CDR3 contains 12 residues. Trimming removed 4 bases at V and 4 bases at J, with 5 bases between.

V usage is TRBV4-2 and J usage is TRBJ1-4; 9 bases are a match to TRBD1. The CDR3 covers 15 residues. Germline CDR1 LGHNA, CDR2 YNFKEQ. V trimming: 4 bases; J trimming: 4 bases; junction bases outside the gene matches: 4. CDR3 DNA sequence: TGTGCCAGCAGCCTAACAGGGGGCGATAATGAAAAACTGTTTTTT. It is translated as CASSLTGGDNEKLFF.

This clone was counted a single time. The rearrangement joins TRBV18 to TRBJ1-2; possible D gene TRBD1, 5 bases. The germline CDR1 and CDR2 sequences are KGHSH and LQKENI. The CDR3 has 16 residues. V was clipped by 4 bases and J by 6 bases, with 21 bases between them. The CDR3 DNA reads TGTGCCAGCTCACAACCCTCAGGCGGGGCCGTGGATGGCTACACCTTC. Its protein product is CASSQPSGGAVDGYTF.

The rearrangement links TRBV7-8 to TRBJ2-3, with TRBD2 matching 9 bases. Looked up from germline, CDR1 is SGHVS and CDR2 is FQNEAQ. With V trimmed by 1 base and J by 4 bases, 12 bases remained unmatched. This CDR3 is 18 amino acids long. The CDR3: CASSLVALAGGPADTQYF. CDR3 DNA sequence: TGTGCCAGCAGCTTAGTTGCTCTGGCGGGGGGGCCTGCAGATACGCAGTATTTT.

This clone was counted once. The gene calls are TRBV5-4 and TRBJ2-1; 8 bases are a match to TRBD2. The J segment lost 0 bases and the V segment lost 0 bases, leaving 2 bases of the junction unmatched. Germline V gene lookup returns CDR1 SGHNT and CDR2 YYREEE (reference sequence). The CDR3 contains 16 residues. CDR3 region: CASSLGAGGSYNEQFF. CDR3 DNA sequence: TGTGCCAGCAGCTTGGGTGCGGGAGGCTCCTACAATGAGCAGTTCTTC.

This clone was observed a single time. The rearrangement links TRBV7-2 to TRBJ1-6; tentative D call: TRBD1 (5 bases). Germline loops: CDR1 SGHTA, CDR2 FQGNSA. The CDR3 runs 14 residues. The V gene lost 11 bases and the J gene lost 0 bases, with 11 bases spanning the gap. CDR3 DNA: TGTGCCGGGGCCCGTCGCTCCTATAATTCACCCCTCCACTTT. Protein sequence: CAGARRSYNSPLHF.

In this sample, this clone turned up a few times. The V call is TRBV28, the J call TRBJ2-2, with unresolved D. Germline V gives CDR1 MDHEN, CDR2 SYDVKM. CDR3 length: 12 amino acids. Deletions cut 6 bases from V and 3 bases from J, with 5 bases between. The chain's CDR3 is CASRPDTGELFF. The CDR3 DNA follows: TGTGCCAGCAGACCGGACACCGGGGAGCTGTTTTTT.

The chain uses TRBV5-4 and TRBJ2-5; D unresolved. Germline V gives CDR1 SGHNT, CDR2 YYREEE (reference sequence). V lost 0 bases, J lost 1 base, and 10 bases lay in between. The CDR3 is 15 amino acids. The CDR3 bases are TGTGCCAGCAGCTTGGACGGCAGAGTCCAAGAGACCCAGTACTTC. Amino acids: CASSLDGRVQETQYF.

To note about this clone: One end of the junction fails to match germline, which may point to a read error. The J gene is TRBJ1-5, the V gene TRBV10-2; D ambiguous. The CDR3 is 13 residues long. Germline loops: CDR1 WSHSY, CDR2 SAAADI. This CDR3 reads CASSGASNLPQHF. DNA of the CDR3: TGCGCCAGCAGTGGAGCGAGTAATCTGCCCCAGCATTTT.

The genes are TRBV12-3 or TRBV12-4 and TRBJ1-1; no clear D gene. This CDR3 spans 13 amino acids. V lost 3 bases and J 5 bases, leaving 10 bases between the germline ends. Written as DNA, the CDR3 is TGTGCCAGCAGTTTCGGACGGGATACTGAAGCTTTCTTT. It encodes CASSFGRDTEAFF.

V usage is TRBV18 and J usage is TRBJ2-6, with D possibly being TRBD2 (6 bases). V was cut by 1 base and J by 0 bases, with 13 bases left in between. This CDR3 has 18 residues. The germline V gene has CDR1 KGHSH and CDR2 LQKENI. CDR3 in amino acids: CASSPRSQTSSGANVLTF. The CDR3, as DNA: TGTGCCAGCTCACCACGGTCGCAGACTAGCTCTGGGGCCAACGTCCTGACTTTC. Complete variable domain (other parts from reference TRBV18 and TRBJ2-6): NAGVMQNPRHLVRRRGQEARLRCSPMKGHSHVYWYRQLPEEGLKFMVYLQKENIIDESGMPKERFSAEFPKEGPSILRIQQVVRGDSAAYFCASSPRSQTSSGANVLTFGAGSRLTVL.

The CDR3 DNA sequence: TGTGCCAGCCTGACAGCAGGGGACAATGAGCAGTTCTTC. Amino acid sequence: CASLTAGDNEQFF. This chain connects TRBV27 to TRBJ2-1, with D maybe TRBD1 (6 bases). The CDR3 runs 13 residues. Deletions cut 8 bases from V and 5 bases from J, with 13 bases between. Germline V gene sequence: CDR1 MNHEY, CDR2 SMNVEV (reference sequence).

The CDR3 region has the DNA TGTGCCATCAGTCCCAGCTCGGAAAAACTGTTTTTT. Its protein is CAISPSSEKLFF. This sequence joins TRBV10-3 and TRBJ1-4; D not certain. The CDR3 sequence is 12 residues long. Per germline, CDR1 ENHRY and CDR2 SYGVKD. Trimming took off 5 bases at V and 8 bases at J, with 9 bases between the two ends.

Concerning this clone itself: Other DNA sequences of this sample code for an identical CDR3. The rearrangement uses TRBV30 and TRBJ2-7; D uncertain. Per germline, CDR1 GTSNPN and CDR2 SVGIG (reference sequence). The V end was cut by 5 bases, the J end by 0 bases, with 5 bases between. The CDR3 sequence is 11 residues long. CDR3 loop: CAWGSSYEQYF. The CDR3 DNA reads as TGTGCCTGGGGCAGCTCCTACGAGCAGTACTTC.

The chain carries TRBV11-3 and TRBJ1-1, with D possibly TRBD1 on 5 matching bases. CDR1 and CDR2 from the germline V gene are SGHNT and YENEEA. V was clipped by 3 bases and J by 4 bases, with 9 bases between them. The length of the CDR3 is 13 residues. The CDR3 bases are TGTGCCAGCAGCTTCGGGAGGGGCACTGAAGCTTTCTTT. Protein: CASSFGRGTEAFF.

The rearrangement uses TRBV14 and TRBJ2-3, with D perhaps TRBD1 or TRBD2 (6 bases each). This CDR3 has 16 amino acids. Per germline, CDR1 SGHDN and CDR2 FVKESK. The V and J ends lost 0 bases and 5 bases respectively, with 15 bases between them. This CDR3 is CASSQDRKGGGDTQYF. The CDR3 nucleotides read TGTGCCAGCAGCCAAGATAGAAAAGGGGGAGGAGATACGCAGTATTTT.

This chain uses TRBV13 with TRBJ2-3; no definite D call. The germline CDR1 and CDR2 sequences are PRHDT and FYEKMQ (reference sequence). The CDR3 runs 15 residues. V gave up 5 bases and J gave up 4 bases, with 16 bases separating them. In DNA, the CDR3 is TGTGCCAGCAGCCCCCTCGGGTTCGTCGCAGATACGCAGTATTTT. This codes for CASSPLGFVADTQYF.

V usage is TRBV19 and J usage is TRBJ1-2; no clear D. The V gene lost 9 bases and the J gene lost 0 bases, with 14 bases spanning the gap. CDR3 length: 14 residues. CDR1 is LNHDA, CDR2 SQIVND, per germline (reference sequence). The CDR3 region is CASIPRASNYGYTF. DNA of the CDR3: TGTGCCAGCATACCACGAGCTTCTAACTATGGCTACACCTTC.

This chain links TRBV19 with TRBJ2-3; D is unresolved. The CDR3 covers 14 residues. Germline loops: CDR1 LNHDA, CDR2 SQIVND (reference sequence). Trimming removed 2 bases at V and 2 bases at J, with 8 bases between. DNA for the CDR3: TGTGCCAGTAGTATAAGGCCTAACACAGATACGCAGTATTTT. Its protein is CASSIRPNTDTQYF.